This TCR beta chain originates from a study of response to subunit inactivated influenza vaccine. Germline CDR1 SGHTA, CDR2 FQGNSA. This CDR3 spans 15 amino acids. TCRdb analysed the RT-PCR reads with MiXCR anew, one entry per CDR3 protein. Among 300,000 to 350,000 distinct CDR3 sequences, roughly a fifth were seen once, and the ten largest hold 9.5% to 13%. This clonotype was detected a few times. Sequenced material: PBMCs from blood, taken approximately 22 months after vaccination. The chain has TRBV7-2 and TRBJ1-5; D is ambiguous. This receptor was identified in a man between 45 and 75 years old who received an inactivated influenza vaccine. CDR3 in amino acids: CVRSLSLVGDQPQHF. CDR3 in DNA: TGTGTGCGCAGCTTATCTCTCGTCGGTGATCAGCCCCAGCATTTT.